The clone carrying this TCR beta chain has ten or more counts. Its matching antigen is unknown. The CDR3 covers 16 residues. The V and J ends lost 5 bases and 8 bases, in that order; junction bases with no gene match: 12. Looked up from germline, CDR1 is MDHEN and CDR2 is SYDVKM. Arm-PCR of CDR3 regions and iRepertoire HTBI primers were the basis on which TCR beta libraries were built. TCRdb processed the multiplex PCR reads anew with MiXCR; each CDR3 protein has one entry. This table holds some 220,000 distinct CDR3 sequences, approximately 19% found once. Time point specified: newly diagnosed GD, antithyroid drugs for less than 3 months. Extracted PBMC RNA gave rise to the TCR library. The sample belongs to a study of regulatory T cells in long-lasting Graves disease. The overall study: Patients with new Graves' disease had used antithyroid drugs below 3 months.

General study points: With persistent disease, TRBV28, TRBJ1-2 and TRBJ2-5 were the favored segments.

These data were likewise used in another study, on T cells in Graves' hyperthyroidism and ophthalmopathy. That investigation notes: Patients with ophthalmopathy were separated from those with stable hyperthyroidism by a 13 V-J model.

This chain uses TRBV28 with TRBJ2-1; the match to TRBD2 covers 10 bases. The TCR was taken from a woman aged 30 to 39 with Graves disease. Sequencing used peripheral blood mononuclear cells (PBMCs), obtained at new diagnosis, from a patient treated with antithyroid drugs. The CDR3 reads CASSPQSGRVPDEQFF. The CDR3 DNA reads as TGTGCCAGCAGTCCCCAAAGCGGGAGGGTGCCGGATGAGCAGTTCTTC.